The 14 T cell receptor beta chains reported below all come from one sample, sequenced in a study of blood T cell repertoires in COVID-19. Some clones are missing from TCRdb's copy, which holds only in-frame ones; the method was immunoSEQ multiplex PCR. Found here are about 29,000 clones, around 82% of them singletons; the top ten hold about 1.8%. Sequenced sample: peripheral blood. The receptors were gathered from a man older than 75 with active or convalescent COVID-19.

The genes are TRBV13 and TRBJ2-2, with TRBD1 matching over 7 bases. The junction had 10 bases not matched to a gene; V was cut back by 7 bases and J by 2 bases. The CDR3 sequence is 16 residues long. Germline CDR1 is PRHDT and CDR2 is FYEKMQ (reference sequence). Here the CDR3 reads CASTLYRGSNTGELFF. The CDR3 DNA sequence: TGTGCCAGCACACTCTACAGGGGATCTAACACCGGGGAGCTGTTTTTT.

The V call is TRBV27, the J call TRBJ1-1; TRBD1 matches 8 bases. Germline values: CDR1 MNHEY, CDR2 SMNVEV (reference sequence). The V segment lost 4 bases and the J segment 4 bases; nucleotides outside the gene matches: 5. The CDR3 extends over 14 amino acids. The CDR3 nucleotides are TGTGCCAGCAGTTCCTGGACAGGGCGCACTGAAGCTTTCTTT. This gives the protein CASSSWTGRTEAFF.

The rearrangement links TRBV11-2 to TRBJ2-1, with D possibly TRBD2 on 6 matching bases. The V gene lost 5 bases and the J gene lost 2 bases, with 13 bases spanning the gap. CDR3 length: 15 residues. The germline CDR1 and CDR2 sequences are SGHAT and FQNNGV. CDR3 in amino acids: CASSGGTETYNEQFF. CDR3 DNA sequence: TGTGCCAGCAGCGGGGGGACGGAAACCTACAATGAGCAGTTCTTC.

For the CDR3, the DNA is TGTGCCAGCAGCTTAACGCACCAGCGGGGGAACACAGATACGCAGTATTTT. This encodes CASSLTHQRGNTDTQYF. The chain uses TRBV7-3 and TRBJ2-3, with TRBD2 matching 8 bases. This CDR3 has 17 amino acids. V lost 0 bases to trimming and J lost 2 bases; unmatched junction nucleotides: 7. Germline CDR1 SGHTA, CDR2 FQGTGA.

The chain is built from TRBV9 and TRBJ1-2, with no clear D. The CDR3 is 15 residues long. Trimming took off 0 bases at V and 2 bases at J, with 11 bases between the two ends. Germline CDR1 reads SGDLS; CDR2 reads YYNGEE. The CDR3 nucleotides are TGTGCCAGCAGCGTAGGGGGAGCTAAAAACTATGGCTACACCTTC. Its translation is CASSVGGAKNYGYTF.

The DNA for the CDR3 is TGTGCCAGCAGCTTTGACACTAGCTCCTACAATGAGCAGTTCTTC. Its translation: CASSFDTSSYNEQFF. This sequence joins TRBV5-4 and TRBJ2-1, with D tentatively TRBD2 (5 bases). The CDR3 runs 15 residues. The V and J ends lost 2 bases and 0 bases respectively, with 9 bases between them. Germline V gene lookup returns CDR1 SGHNT and CDR2 YYREEE (reference sequence).

The gene calls are TRBV2 and TRBJ1-4; 7 positions agree with TRBD1. Trimming removed 6 bases from V and 2 bases from J; junction bases left unmatched: 6. Germline V gene sequence: CDR1 SNHLY, CDR2 FYNNEI. The CDR3 runs to 15 residues. CDR3 DNA: TGTGCCAGCAGATCACAGGGGACCACTAATGAAAAACTGTTTTTT. This encodes CASRSQGTTNEKLFF. The variable domain in full, with the rest retrieved from reference TRBV2 and TRBJ1-4, is EPEVTQTPSHQVTQMGQEVILRCVPISNHLYFYWYRQILGQKVEFLVSFYNNEISEKSEIFDDQFSVERPDGSNFTLKIRSTKLEDSAMYFCASRSQGTTNEKLFFGSGTQLSVL.

V gene TRBV10-1 combines with J gene TRBJ2-1, with TRBD1 matching 9 bases. The germline V gene has CDR1 WNHNN and CDR2 SYGVQD (reference sequence). V lost 7 bases to trimming and J lost 5 bases; unmatched junction nucleotides: 18. The CDR3 extends over 18 amino acids. CDR3 sequence: CASITGPPGQGTHNEQFF. The CDR3 DNA follows: TGCGCCAGCATAACGGGACCCCCGGGACAGGGCACCCACAATGAGCAGTTCTTC.

The rearrangement joins TRBV28 to TRBJ1-1; D perhaps matches TRBD1 (5 bases). Germline V gene data show CDR1 as MDHEN and CDR2 as SYDVKM. The CDR3 has 13 residues. V dropped 5 bases and J dropped 6 bases, with 13 bases sitting between them. CDR3 protein: CASSRGWGAEAFF. The CDR3 DNA is TGTGCCAGCAGTAGGGGCTGGGGCGCTGAAGCTTTCTTT. Supplemented by reference TRBV28 and TRBJ1-1, the full variable domain reads DVKVTQSSRYLVKRTGEKVFLECVQDMDHENMFWYRQDPGLGLRLIYFSYDVKMKEKGDIPEGYSVSREKKERFSLILESASTNQTSMYLCASSRGWGAEAFFGQGTRLTVV.

The chain combines TRBV7-8 with TRBJ2-1; 7 bases match TRBD1. V trimming: 5 bases; J trimming: 5 bases; junction bases outside the gene matches: 3. Germline CDR1 SGHVS, CDR2 FQNEAQ. The CDR3 contains 13 residues. Here the CDR3 reads CASSGTENNEQFF. As DNA, the CDR3 is TGTGCCAGCAGCGGGACAGAAAACAATGAGCAGTTCTTC.

This chain uses TRBV5-5 with TRBJ2-7, with 11 bases fitting TRBD1. Trimming at V came to 2 bases and at J to 2 bases, leaving 3 bases not matched to a gene. There are 15 residues in the CDR3. From germline, CDR1 is SGHKS and CDR2 YYEKEE (reference sequence). As DNA, the CDR3 is TGTGCCAGCAGCTTAACGGGACAGGGGGCCTACGAGCAGTACTTC. Its translation: CASSLTGQGAYEQYF.

The chain carries TRBV27 and TRBJ2-1, with no clear D. The CDR3 sequence is 14 residues long. In germline, CDR1 is MNHEY, CDR2 SMNVEV (reference sequence). V was clipped by 5 bases and J by 8 bases, with 16 bases between them. CDR3: CASSPLPPGYEQFF. CDR3 DNA: TGTGCCAGCAGTCCCCTCCCCCCCGGGTATGAGCAGTTCTTC.

The count of this clone is one. The chain employs TRBV7-3 and TRBJ2-3, with a weak D call TRBD2 (7 bases). This CDR3 has 15 residues. With 4 bases removed from V and 3 bases from J, the gap between germline ends came to 14 bases. CDR1 is SGHTA, CDR2 FQGTGA, per germline. The CDR3 bases are TGTGCCAGCAGCTCGGGGGGCGACGTGACAGATACGCAGTATTTT. This encodes CASSSGGDVTDTQYF.

This clone was observed a few times. The gene calls are TRBV7-2 and TRBJ2-7, with D tentatively TRBD2 (6 bases). This CDR3 has 15 residues. CDR1 SGHTA and CDR2 FQGNSA come from the germline V gene. V dropped 1 base and J dropped 3 bases, with 13 bases sitting between them. The CDR3 reads CASSLVSGLDYEQYF. Written as DNA, the CDR3 is TGTGCCAGCAGCTTAGTTAGCGGATTGGACTACGAGCAGTACTTC. Drawing the rest from reference TRBV7-2 and TRBJ2-7, the complete variable domain is GAGVSQSPSNKVTEKGKDVELRCDPISGHTALYWYRQSLGQGLEFLIYFQGNSAPDKSGLPSDRFSAERTGGSVSTLTIQRTQQEDSAVYLCASSLVSGLDYEQYFGPGTRLTVT.